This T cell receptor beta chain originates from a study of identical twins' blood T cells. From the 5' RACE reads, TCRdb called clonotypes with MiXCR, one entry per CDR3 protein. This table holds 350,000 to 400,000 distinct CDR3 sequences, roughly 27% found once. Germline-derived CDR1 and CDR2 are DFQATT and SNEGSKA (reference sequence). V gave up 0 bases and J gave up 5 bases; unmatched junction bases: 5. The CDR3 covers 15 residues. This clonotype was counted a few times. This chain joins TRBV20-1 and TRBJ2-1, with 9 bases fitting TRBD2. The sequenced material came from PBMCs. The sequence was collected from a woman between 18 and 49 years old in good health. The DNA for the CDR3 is TGCAGTGCTAGAGATCTGTCTAGCGGGGACAATGAGCAGTTCTTC. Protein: CSARDLSSGDNEQFF.